The 32 T cell receptor beta chains presented below share a single source sample, sequenced in a study of blood T cell repertoires in COVID-19 (dated by TCRdb to about 2020). Receptor amplification or capture employed the immunoSEQ multiplex PCR assay. TCRdb took this table from immuneACCESS and kept in-frame rearrangements with V and J called. Such tables lack part of the clones; where checked against another copy, unresolved V genes explain under half of the gap, and the rest is unexplained. A total of 20,000 to 25,000 clones appear in this sample, about 90% of them only once. 3.5% to 5% of the sample rests with the top ten. Source material: peripheral blood. Every receptor here comes from a human donor in a cohort sampled during active COVID-19.

The V call is TRBV4-1, the J call TRBJ2-2; 9 nucleotides agree with TRBD1. With 0 bases clipped from V and 7 bases from J, the junction kept 9 bases outside the gene matches. This CDR3 spans 17 amino acids. The V gene's germline CDR1 is MGHRA and CDR2 YSYEKL. The CDR3 region is CASSQDPNRGHSGELFF. The CDR3 DNA sequence: TGCGCCAGCAGCCAAGATCCGAACAGGGGGCATAGCGGGGAGCTGTTTTTT.

This chain connects TRBV24-1 to TRBJ2-1; 9 bases are a match to TRBD2. Germline V CDR1 and CDR2: KGHDR, SFDVKD. This CDR3 region has 15 residues. The V and J ends lost 4 bases and 6 bases, in that order; junction bases with no gene match: 6. This CDR3 is CATSDPRTSVNEQFF. CDR3 DNA sequence: TGTGCCACCAGTGACCCCCGGACTAGCGTCAATGAGCAGTTCTTC.

The chain recombines TRBV7-6 with TRBJ1-3, with 7 bases fitting TRBD1. CDR1 SGHVS and CDR2 FNYEAQ come from the germline V gene. V was pared by 1 base and J by 3 bases, with 3 bases of the junction left unmatched. This CDR3 region has 15 residues. The CDR3 DNA is TGTGCCAGCAGCTTAGAGGGGGCTGTTGGAAACACCATATATTTT. As protein: CASSLEGAVGNTIYF.

This clone was counted once. V usage is TRBV5-1 and J usage is TRBJ2-1; 9 nucleotides align to TRBD1. The junction had 5 bases not matched to a gene; V was cut back by 5 bases and J by 2 bases. There are 15 residues in the CDR3. In germline, CDR1 is SGHRS, CDR2 YFSETQ. The CDR3 DNA sequence: TGCGCCAGCAGACCAGGGACAGGGACCTACAATGAGCAGTTCTTC. It translates to CASRPGTGTYNEQFF.

The chain combines TRBV4-2 with TRBJ1-3; a weak D match, TRBD1 (5 bases). The V and J ends lost 1 base and 2 bases respectively, with 9 bases between them. The germline CDR1 and CDR2 sequences are LGHNA and YNFKEQ. CDR3 length equals 15 residues. The CDR3 DNA is TGTGCCAGCAGCCAAGCTGACAGTACTGGAAACACCATATATTTT. Residues: CASSQADSTGNTIYF.

The V call is TRBV11-2, the J call TRBJ2-5, with TRBD2 matching 11 bases. The CDR3 is 17 amino acids. The trim removed 1 base at V and 5 bases at J, leaving 9 bases unmatched. CDR1 SGHAT and CDR2 FQNNGV come from the germline V gene. The CDR3 DNA is TGTGCCAGCAGCTTAGCAGGGTTAGCGGGAGGGTTCGAGACCCAGTACTTC. Its protein product is CASSLAGLAGGFETQYF.

The gene calls are TRBV7-2 and TRBJ2-7; TRBD1 agrees at 7 bases. The ends lost 5 bases at V and 6 bases at J; junction bases unmatched: 10. The CDR3 is made up of 14 amino acids. In germline, CDR1 is SGHTA, CDR2 FQGNSA. The CDR3 DNA reads as TGTGCCAGCAGCGCTAGACAGGGTAACAGCGAGCAGTACTTC. Translated: CASSARQGNSEQYF.

This chain uses TRBV9 with TRBJ1-5; 9 nucleotides align to TRBD1. The CDR3 is made up of 14 amino acids. CDR1 and CDR2 from the germline V gene are SGDLS and YYNGEE. V shed 2 bases, J shed 6 bases, and the junction held 3 bases outside the gene matches. For the CDR3, the DNA is TGTGCCAGCAGCGTTGGACAGGGGCCTCAGCCCCAGCATTTT. It translates to CASSVGQGPQPQHF.

The chain carries TRBV29-1 and TRBJ1-2, with D perhaps matching TRBD1 (6 bases). With 7 bases removed from V and 4 bases from J, the gap between germline ends came to 19 bases. The germline CDR1 and CDR2 sequences are SQVTM and ANQGSEA. The CDR3 is made up of 14 amino acids. CDR3 nucleotides: TGCAGCGCCTTAGAGGACAGCCCCCTCTATGGCTACACCTTC. Its protein product is CSALEDSPLYGYTF.

This clone was observed a single time. The V and J genes are TRBV19 and TRBJ2-5; D is perhaps TRBD2 (6 bases). Germline V gene sequence: CDR1 LNHDA, CDR2 SQIVND (reference sequence). V dropped 7 bases and J dropped 5 bases, with 17 bases sitting between them. The CDR3 runs 14 residues. The CDR3 region is CASKGSGGRETQYF. As DNA, the CDR3 is TGTGCCAGTAAGGGGAGTGGAGGGAGGGAGACCCAGTACTTC.

The genes are TRBV9 and TRBJ1-4; no clear D gene. V was pared by 4 bases and J by 0 bases, with 10 bases between. Germline V gene data show CDR1 as SGDLS and CDR2 as YYNGEE. The CDR3 sequence is 15 residues long. CDR3 coding DNA: TGTGCCAGCAGCCCCCACACAGCAACTAATGAAAAACTGTTTTTT. Translating it yields CASSPHTATNEKLFF. The variable domain in full, completed from reference TRBV9 and TRBJ1-4, reads DSGVTQTPKHLITATGQRVTLRCSPRSGDLSVYWYQQSLDQGLQFLIQYYNGEERAKGNILERFSAQQFPDLHSELNLSSLELGDSALYFCASSPHTATNEKLFFGSGTQLSVL.

As DNA, the CDR3 is TGTGCCAGCAGCACGACTACCAGGGACAACTATGGCTACGAGCAGTACTTC. It codes for CASSTTTRDNYGYEQYF. The genes are TRBV7-9 and TRBJ2-7; tentative D call: TRBD1 (6 bases). The V end lost 5 bases, the J end lost 3 bases, and 23 bases lay between the germline ends. In germline, CDR1 is SEHNR, CDR2 FQNEAQ (reference sequence). This CDR3 has 17 residues.

The gene calls are TRBV24-1 and TRBJ2-7; 8 nucleotides match TRBD1. Germline V gives CDR1 KGHDR, CDR2 SFDVKD. The CDR3 has 15 residues. Losses at the gene ends were 1 base for V and 3 bases for J; bases not matched to a gene: 4. In DNA, the CDR3 is TGTGCCACCAGTGATTTTAGAACAGGGGGCTACGAGCAGTACTTC. Its protein is CATSDFRTGGYEQYF.

In nucleotides, the CDR3 is TGTGCCAGCAGTTACCTGGGCTTGAACACTGAAGCTTTCTTT. This sequence encodes CASSYLGLNTEAFF. The chain links TRBV6-2 or TRBV6-3 to TRBJ1-1; D not resolved. Germline V gives CDR1 MNHEY, CDR2 SVGEGT. CDR3 length: 14 amino acids. Trimming shortened V by 2 bases and J by 0 bases, and 7 bases separated the two germline ends.

This clone was recorded once. This chain connects TRBV5-1 to TRBJ2-3; D is undetermined. Germline V gene lookup returns CDR1 SGHRS and CDR2 YFSETQ. Trimming removed 5 bases from V and 1 base from J, with 8 bases in between. The CDR3 contains 13 residues. In DNA, the CDR3 is TGCGCCAGCAGTCACACGCGCACAGATACGCAGTATTTT. Protein sequence: CASSHTRTDTQYF.

The CDR3 region is CASSPLTSGGTNTQYF. In DNA, the CDR3 is TGTGCCAGCTCACCCCTGACTAGCGGGGGGACGAATACGCAGTATTTT. The chain employs TRBV18 and TRBJ2-3, with 13 bases aligning to TRBD2. V gave up 3 bases and J gave up 7 bases; unmatched junction bases: 7. The CDR3 consists of 16 residues. Germline loops: CDR1 KGHSH, CDR2 LQKENI.

V and J are TRBV7-2 and TRBJ1-3; D uncertain. CDR1 is SGHTA and CDR2 is FQGNSA in the germline V gene. There are 15 residues in the CDR3. The V gene lost 1 base and the J gene lost 2 bases, with 9 bases spanning the gap. In nucleotides, the CDR3 is TGTGCCAGCAGCTTAGGACAAAACACTGGAAACACCATATATTTT. It is translated as CASSLGQNTGNTIYF.

The chain combines TRBV6-5 with TRBJ2-1; 10 nucleotides agree with TRBD2. J was trimmed by 7 bases and V by 7 bases; bases with no gene match: 10. The germline gives CDR1 MNHEY, CDR2 SVGAGI. CDR3 size: 15 residues. The CDR3 sequence is CASTPSGGAGNEQFF. CDR3 nucleotides: TGTGCCAGCACTCCGAGCGGGGGGGCGGGGAATGAGCAGTTCTTC.

The chain joins TRBV9 to TRBJ2-1; the D gene is possibly TRBD2 (5 bases). The germline V and J ends were trimmed by 2 bases and 6 bases, with 12 bases remaining between them. The CDR3 totals 14 residues. Germline CDR1 reads SGDLS; CDR2 reads YYNGEE. The CDR3 spells CASSVFGGGNEQFF. The CDR3 DNA follows: TGTGCCAGCAGCGTTTTCGGAGGAGGCAATGAGCAGTTCTTC.

The chain joins TRBV6-5 to TRBJ1-1, with D possibly matching TRBD1 (5 bases). The CDR3 is 12 residues long. The germline V gene has CDR1 MNHEY and CDR2 SVGAGI. Trimming pared 10 bases from V and 0 bases from J, leaving 9 bases between. The CDR3 sequence: CATKTVNTEAFF. The CDR3 nucleotides are TGTGCCACAAAGACAGTGAACACTGAAGCTTTCTTT.

The V gene is TRBV9, the J gene TRBJ2-5; 9 bases are a match to TRBD1. V shed 0 bases, J shed 5 bases, and the junction held 5 bases outside the gene matches. The V gene's germline CDR1 is SGDLS and CDR2 YYNGEE. This CDR3 is 15 amino acids long. CDR3 nucleotides: TGTGCCAGCAGCGTAGGTTCACAGGGGGCTGAGACCCAGTACTTC. The encoded protein is CASSVGSQGAETQYF.

The gene calls are TRBV2 and TRBJ1-3, with a possible D match to TRBD1 (6 bases). The CDR3 loop spans 14 amino acids. CDR1 is SNHLY, CDR2 FYNNEI, per germline. The V end lost 5 bases, the J end lost 2 bases, and 10 bases lay between the germline ends. In nucleotides, the CDR3 is TGTGCCAGCAGTTTCTCAGGGGCTGGAAACACCATATATTTT. This codes for CASSFSGAGNTIYF.

This chain joins TRBV3-1 (or the pseudogene TRBV3-2) and TRBJ2-1; the D gene is possibly TRBD2 (6 bases). The CDR3 sequence is 16 residues long. The V and J ends lost 1 base and 6 bases respectively, with 16 bases between them. In germline, CDR1 is LGHDT, CDR2 YNNKEL (reference sequence). For the CDR3, the DNA is TGTGCCAGCAGCCAAGTTTTGCGCGGGAAGGGCAATGAGCAGTTCTTC. Protein sequence: CASSQVLRGKGNEQFF.

The rearrangement joins TRBV30 to TRBJ2-7; D is unclear. The germline V and J ends were trimmed by 0 bases and 3 bases, with 12 bases remaining between them. Germline CDR1 GTSNPN, CDR2 SVGIG (reference sequence). This CDR3 region has 14 residues. CDR3 DNA sequence: TGTGCCTGGAGTGTATTCCCAGTGGTCTACGAGCAGTACTTC. Protein sequence: CAWSVFPVVYEQYF.

This clone turned up a few times. J is TRBJ2-7 and V is TRBV5-1; D might be TRBD1 (5 bases). V lost 0 bases, J lost 2 bases, and 9 bases lay in between. This CDR3 comprises 14 residues. From germline, CDR1 is SGHRS and CDR2 YFSETQ. CDR3 in amino acids: CASSLARGPYEQYF. The CDR3 nucleotides read TGCGCCAGCAGCTTGGCTAGGGGCCCCTACGAGCAGTACTTC.

The chain joins TRBV7-2 to TRBJ2-7; D is unresolved. Germline loops: CDR1 SGHTA, CDR2 FQGNSA. The CDR3 sequence is 13 residues long. Trimming cost V 2 bases and J 7 bases, with 12 bases left between them. CDR3 coding DNA: TGTGCCAGCAGCTTATCCCCCCCCAAAGAGCAGTACGTC. This codes for CASSLSPPKEQYV.

V and J are TRBV4-1 and TRBJ2-5, with a tentative D call TRBD1 (6 bases). The ends were cut back, 0 bases at V and 5 bases at J, with 19 bases in the middle. Looked up from germline, CDR1 is MGHRA and CDR2 is YSYEKL. This CDR3 region has 17 residues. CDR3 region: CASSQEAPMTGWETQYF. CDR3 DNA sequence: TGCGCCAGCAGCCAAGAGGCCCCCATGACAGGATGGGAGACCCAGTACTTC.

Points on this clone: A read error may produce the germline difference seen at one junction end. The chain links TRBV5-1 to TRBJ2-7; 12 nucleotides align to TRBD2. From germline, CDR1 is SGHRS and CDR2 YFSETQ. CDR3 size: 16 residues. CDR3 DNA sequence: TGCGCCAGCAGCTTGGGCCCCCCATCTAGCGGGGGGGTCGACTTCTTC. This encodes CASSLGPPSSGGVDFF.

This sequence joins TRBV7-2 and TRBJ2-1; D perhaps matches TRBD2 (7 bases). The germline gives CDR1 SGHTA, CDR2 FQGNSA. The CDR3 is made up of 16 amino acids. The germline V and J ends were trimmed by 3 bases and 0 bases, with 12 bases remaining between them. Written as DNA, the CDR3 is TGTGCCAGCAGCTTTGGGGGGGCTCGCTCCTACAATGAGCAGTTCTTC. This sequence encodes CASSFGGARSYNEQFF.

The V gene is TRBV4-2, the J gene TRBJ1-6; D remains ambiguous. The V gene lost 1 base and the J gene lost 1 base, with 8 bases spanning the gap. Germline lookup yields CDR1 LGHNA and CDR2 YNFKEQ. This CDR3 is 16 amino acids long. The CDR3 region is CASSQVWESYNSPLHF. The CDR3 DNA reads as TGTGCCAGCAGCCAAGTCTGGGAGTCCTATAATTCACCCCTCCACTTT.

The chain joins TRBV14 to TRBJ1-1, with D perhaps TRBD1 (6 bases). CDR3 size: 15 residues. Germline V lookup: CDR1 SGHDN, CDR2 FVKESK. Trimming took 4 bases from V and 1 from J, leaving 13 bases between them. CDR3 DNA sequence: TGTGCCAGCAGCCCCTGGCAGGGGAGGAACACTGAAGCTTTCTTT. Translating it yields CASSPWQGRNTEAFF.

The rearrangement joins TRBV10-3 to TRBJ2-5; 12 bases are a match to TRBD2. CDR3 length: 15 amino acids. CDR1 is ENHRY, CDR2 SYGVKD, per germline. The V gene end was trimmed by 5 bases and the J gene end by 0 bases; junction bases not matched to a gene: 1. CDR3 in DNA: TGTGCCATCAGTCTAGCGGGAGGGAACCAAGAGACCCAGTACTTC. It is translated as CAISLAGGNQETQYF.